A single sample is the source of the 5 T cell receptor beta chains below, sequenced in a study of cytomegalovirus exposure and HLA in healthy donors. In the PCR, 60 Vbeta and 13 Jbeta primers were used. Some clones are missing from TCRdb's copy, which holds only in-frame ones; the method was immunoSEQ multiplex PCR. The ten most abundant clones cover approximately 4.5% of a sample with approximately 70,000 clones. Sequences were obtained from PBMCs. The receptors were gathered from a woman in her thirties or forties in good health and CMV-seropositive.

This rearrangement joins TRBV7-9 to TRBJ2-7; weak D call: TRBD2 (6 bases). Looked up from germline, CDR1 is SEHNR and CDR2 is FQNEAQ (reference sequence). The CDR3 has 14 residues. Trimming shortened V by 6 bases and J by 6 bases, and 18 bases separated the two germline ends. CDR3: CASRSEAGISEQYF. As DNA, the CDR3 is TGTGCCAGCAGGTCGGAGGCGGGAATCTCCGAGCAGTACTTC.

The V and J genes are TRBV25-1 and TRBJ2-3; D call uncertain. Germline V CDR1 and CDR2: MGHDK, SYGVNS. The CDR3 is made up of 13 amino acids. V was shortened by 2 bases and J by 1 base, with 4 bases between the two germline ends. CDR3 in amino acids: CASSEHGTDTQYF. The CDR3 region has the DNA TGTGCCAGCAGTGAACATGGCACAGATACGCAGTATTTT.

V and J are TRBV12-5 and TRBJ1-2; weak D call: TRBD1 (6 bases). V was shortened by 7 bases and J by 7 bases, with 22 bases between the two germline ends. The CDR3 sequence is 15 residues long. Germline V gives CDR1 LGHNT, CDR2 FRNRAP. The CDR3: CASAAGRARGRGYTF. CDR3 nucleotide sequence: TGTGCTAGTGCCGCAGGGCGGGCCAGGGGACGTGGCTACACCTTC.

This chain joins TRBV27 and TRBJ2-7; the D gene is possibly TRBD2 (5 bases). Germline CDR1 and CDR2: MNHEY and SMNVEV (reference sequence). The CDR3 has 13 residues. Trimming shortened V by 2 bases and J by 7 bases, and 12 bases separated the two germline ends. The CDR3 coding sequence is TGTGCCAGCAGTTTAGACTACGGATTGGAGCAGTACTTC. This gives the protein CASSLDYGLEQYF.

This rearrangement joins TRBV20-1 to TRBJ2-5, with D uncertain. Germline values: CDR1 DFQATT, CDR2 SNEGSKA (reference sequence). V was pared by 1 base and J by 5 bases, with 5 bases between. This CDR3 has 11 amino acids. CDR3 coding DNA: TGCAGTGCTAGAGTCAGGGAGACCCAGTACTTC. Protein: CSARVRETQYF.